The 14 T cell receptor beta chains in this list originate from one sample, sequenced in a study of blood T cells in healthy people across ages (dated by TCRdb to the mid-2010s). Library generation was performed with 5' RACE. TCRdb names Illumina HiSeq 2500 as the instrument used. A second PCR of about 6 to 11 cycles was performed with a sample-barcoded 5' primer and a J-beta primer mix. TCRdb redid the processing of the public reads, applying fastp at Q25 and MiXCR, and retained in-frame beta chains. CDR3 protein sequences are deduplicated, and each keeps its most common genes and DNA. The sample table contains roughly 900,000 distinct CDR3 sequences; only one count was recorded for approximately 49% of them. Of the sample, roughly 13% is held by the ten largest clones. Sequencing was done on a sample of blood. These receptors all stem from a young man in good health.

This clonotype occurred a few times. This chain connects TRBV28 to TRBJ1-2; D is uncertain. V lost 2 bases and J lost 10, with 8 bases in between. CDR1 and CDR2 (germline): MDHEN, SYDVKM. The CDR3 length is 11 residues. The CDR3 DNA reads TGTGCCAGCAGTTTAGTGAGCTTCTACACCTTC. It codes for CASSLVSFYTF.

This clonotype was picked up many times. This chain joins TRBV29-1 and TRBJ2-4; D perhaps matches TRBD1 (6 bases). The germline V and J ends were trimmed by 7 bases and 8 bases, with 18 bases remaining between them. Germline CDR1 SQVTM, CDR2 ANQGSEA. The CDR3 is 13 residues long. The CDR3 sequence is CSAQGQTWDIQYF. CDR3 in DNA: TGCAGCGCCCAAGGACAGACCTGGGACATTCAGTACTTC.

This chain joins TRBV20-1 and TRBJ1-2, with unresolved D. The germline V gene has CDR1 DFQATT and CDR2 SNEGSKA (reference sequence). The CDR3 loop spans 10 amino acids. The CDR3 protein is CQVSGYGYTF. The CDR3 DNA is TGCCAGGTTTCGGGATATGGCTACACCTTC.

Only a few counts were recorded for this clonotype. The rearrangement joins TRBV6-5 to TRBJ1-5; 9 nucleotides align to TRBD1. Germline loops: CDR1 MNHEY, CDR2 SVGAGI. This CDR3 region has 18 residues. J lost 0 bases, V lost 4 bases, and 10 bases had no gene match. CDR3 residues: CASSSPGQGSFSNQPQHF. Written as DNA, the CDR3 is TGTGCCAGCAGTTCCCCGGGACAGGGTTCCTTTAGCAATCAGCCCCAGCATTTT.

V is TRBV5-1 and J is TRBJ2-1; 12 bases align to TRBD2. The junction had 9 bases not matched to a gene; V was cut back by 0 bases and J by 8 bases. The germline CDR1 and CDR2 sequences are SGHRS and YFSETQ. This CDR3 spans 17 amino acids. The DNA of the CDR3 is TGCGCCAGCAGCTTGGGAGGGTGGACTAGCGGGGTACATGAGCAGTTCTTC. It yields the protein CASSLGGWTSGVHEQFF. The full variable domain, rest sourced from reference TRBV5-1 and TRBJ2-1, is KAGVTQTPRYLIKTRGQQVTLSCSPISGHRSVSWYQQTPGQGLQFLFEYFSETQRNKGNFPGRFSGRQFSNSRSEMNVSTLELGDSALYLCASSLGGWTSGVHEQFFGPGTRLTVL.

The chain uses TRBV3-1 and TRBJ1-4; TRBD1 might be the D (5 bases). This CDR3 has 14 residues. The germline CDR1 and CDR2 sequences are LGHDT and YNNKEL (reference sequence). V lost 5 bases, J lost 3 bases, and 10 bases lay in between. In DNA, the CDR3 is TGTGCCAGCAGCTGGGGACCGTCTAATGAAAAACTGTTTTTT. This gives the protein CASSWGPSNEKLFF.

The chain combines TRBV20-1 with TRBJ2-4; D may be TRBD1 (6 bases). The DNA end favors TRBJ2-7, so the J call may be wrong. The CDR3 has 16 amino acids. CDR1 DFQATT and CDR2 SNEGSKA come from the germline V gene (reference sequence). Here the CDR3 reads CSARAIDRSLSYEQYF. CDR3 bases: TGCAGTGCTAGAGCCATCGACAGGTCTCTTTCCTACGAGCAGTACTTC.

This chain uses TRBV28 with TRBJ2-2; D may match TRBD1 or TRBD2 (6 bases each). Germline lookup yields CDR1 MDHEN and CDR2 SYDVKM. The V end was cut by 1 base, the J end by 1 base, with 13 bases between. The CDR3 runs to 17 residues. Written as DNA, the CDR3 is TGTGCCAGCAGTTTATCGGCGGGGACACAGAACACCGGGGAGCTGTTTTTT. It translates to CASSLSAGTQNTGELFF.

V and J are TRBV25-1 and TRBJ2-1; weak D call: TRBD1 (5 bases). This CDR3 spans 17 amino acids. CDR1 MGHDK and CDR2 SYGVNS come from the germline V gene. V lost 3 bases, J lost 2 bases, and 17 bases lay in between. DNA of the CDR3: TGTGCCAGCAGTGATTTGGGCCAGGGAAAGACCTACAATGAGCAGTTCTTC. This gives the protein CASSDLGQGKTYNEQFF. The full variable domain, its missing parts supplied by reference TRBV25-1 and TRBJ2-1, is EADIYQTPRYLVIGTGKKITLECSQTMGHDKMYWYQQDPGMELHLIHYSYGVNSTEKGDLSSESTVSRIRTEHFPLTLESARPSHTSQYLCASSDLGQGKTYNEQFFGPGTRLTVL.

This clonotype was counted at least ten times. This chain links TRBV3-1 with TRBJ2-7, with 8 bases aligning to TRBD1. Germline CDR1 LGHDT, CDR2 YNNKEL (reference sequence). CDR3 length: 15 amino acids. J was trimmed by 2 bases and V by 0 bases; bases with no gene match: 3. The CDR3 here is CASSQDRGQTYEQYF. In DNA form, the CDR3 reads TGTGCCAGCAGCCAAGACAGGGGGCAGACCTACGAGCAGTACTTC.

This clonotype was observed at least ten times. The chain uses TRBV2 and TRBJ2-1, with 8 nucleotides matching TRBD2. Germline values: CDR1 SNHLY, CDR2 FYNNEI. This CDR3 region has 14 residues. After removal of 6 bases from V and 4 bases from J, the junction contained 5 bases not matched to a gene. CDR3 bases: TGTGCCAGCAGGGCGGGGGGAGTTTACAATGAGCAGTTCTTC. It specifies CASRAGGVYNEQFF.

The chain has TRBV28 and TRBJ1-5; TRBD1 matches at 7 bases. Trimming at V came to 8 bases and at J to 3 bases, leaving 10 bases not matched to a gene. The V gene's germline CDR1 is MDHEN and CDR2 SYDVKM. CDR3 length: 15 amino acids. In DNA form, the CDR3 reads TGTGCCAGCGGTCTTGGGACAGACCCCAATCAGCCCCAGCATTTT. Translation gives CASGLGTDPNQPQHF.

This clonotype was detected only a few times. The chain couples TRBV20-1 to TRBJ1-5; D is possibly TRBD1 (6 bases). This CDR3 region has 15 residues. Germline V gene data show CDR1 as DFQATT and CDR2 as SNEGSKA (reference sequence). V shed 1 base and J shed 3 bases, with 13 bases lying between them. The CDR3 coding sequence is TGCAGTGCTAGAGTACCAGGGGCACCCAATCAGCCCCAGCATTTT. Protein product: CSARVPGAPNQPQHF.

The genes are TRBV28 and TRBJ1-5; a weak D match, TRBD1 (5 bases). The CDR3 contains 17 residues. Trimming cost V 4 bases and J 2 bases, with 18 bases left between them. The V gene's germline CDR1 is MDHEN and CDR2 SYDVKM. In DNA, the CDR3 is TGTGCCAGCAGTTCCCCAATGGGGACTCTTGGCAATCAGCCCCAGCATTTT. Translating it yields CASSSPMGTLGNQPQHF.